The entry below describes one TCR beta chain. There is no known antigen for this receptor. A read error may account for a junction end that differs from germline. The germline V gene (reference sequence) sets CDR1 to SEHNR and CDR2 to FQNEAQ. The CDR3, from cysteine to phenylalanine, totals 13 residues. Only the CDR3 DNA is retained, 39 bases long and in frame from the first base. The data were taken from a study of blood T cells in healthy people across ages (dated by TCRdb to the mid-2010s). For the study in its entirety: In model experiments, roughly one uniquely barcoded TCR beta cDNA molecule per two T cells was captured by template switching. Donors of different ages were randomly distributed across sequencing lanes to avoid experimental bias. Four age groups were formed from the donors: young (average approximately 15 years), middle-aged (approximately 40), aged (about 62) and long-lived (about 75). The study analyzed two additional independent replicas of 1 million unique cDNA reads from the same blood draw for two donors, one aged 18 to 30 and one aged 80 or older. The study measured age-related changes in TCR beta repertoire diversity using deep sequencing normalized with unique cDNA molecular identifiers.

Systemically healthy Caucasian individuals from Russia, 39 in total and aged roughly 6 to 95 years, were included as donors. Each donor gave about 9.2 milliliters of peripheral blood, drawn into EDTA-treated Vacutainer tubes. PBMCs were isolated by Ficoll-Paque density-gradient centrifugation, with at least 7 million obtained per sample. Trizol reagent was used to extract total RNA from the PBMCs, yielding at least 6 micrograms per sample. For every donor, an aliquot of PBMCs went through flow cytometry to measure the percentages of naive CD45RAhigh/CD27high T cells. Paper-wide results and their limitations: Since profiling was done on bulk unsorted PBMCs, naive and antigen-experienced compartments could not be conclusively compared. Compared with the aged group, the long-lived group had more naive CD4+ T cells, fewer expanded clones and increased TCR diversity, suggesting age selection. The percentage of naive T cells measured by flow cytometry correlated strongly with observed TCR beta diversity. Estimates of total diversity from one million sequenced T cells were regarded as lower bounds and underestimates. Because the CMV infection status of the donors was unknown, age-related changes in expanded clonotypes may potentially have been confounded. As age increased, observed TCR beta diversity per million T cells dropped in a roughly linear way, and a significant reduction was already evident by age about 36.

The library was prepared using 5' RACE. The listed sequencing device is Illumina HiSeq 2500. A second roughly 6 to 12 cycle PCR used a sample-barcoded 5' primer and a J-beta primer mix. Each TCR beta cDNA molecule received a unique molecular identifier from a template-switch 5' adaptor carrying 12 random nucleotides. Each sample yielded at least 3 million CDR3-containing paired-end reads. All of the RNA was converted into first-strand cDNA using the Mint cDNA synthesis kit, with a TRBC-specific oligonucleotide serving as the primer. Following uracil-DNA glycosylase treatment, all cDNA underwent a first 18-cycle PCR with the universal primers M1SS and BC2_uni_R. The paper's data handling went like this. For normalization, 1 million high-quality reads were randomly selected from each sample, with every read carrying a distinct molecular identifier. Reads sharing molecular identifiers were discarded rather than binned into consensus sequences. MiTCR, with a Q25 quality threshold and the strictest error-elimination algorithm, was used for CDR3 identification, clonotype clustering and error correction. Lower-bound total TCR beta diversity was estimated with a nonparametric unseen species model using Euler transformation. The public reads were run again by TCRdb, first through fastp at Q25 and then through MiXCR, and only productive beta chains were kept. CDR3 protein duplicates are merged, each entry listing the most common genes and DNA. The V and J calls shown here were made by TCRdb, not taken from the authors' results. A total of some 710,000 distinct CDR3 sequences appear in this sample, approximately 22% of them only once. The ten largest account for about 22% of the sample.

This TCR was recovered from a man between 65 and 79 years old in good health. The specimen was blood. The V and J segments used are TRBV7-9 and TRBJ2-3, and TRBD1 matches 7 of the central bases. Here is the DNA: TGTGCCACTGACAGGGCTGAGGGAGATGCGCAGTATTTT. This yields the protein CATDRAEGDAQYF. Beyond the CDR3, the reference TRBV7-9 and TRBJ2-3 genes provide the residues; the full variable domain reads: DTGVSQNPRHKITKRGQNVTFRCDPISEHNRLYWYRQTLGQGPEFLTYFQNEAQLEKSRLLSDRFSAERPKGSFSTLEIQRTEQGDSAMYLCATDRAEGDAQYFGPGTRLTVL.